These 32 T cell receptor beta chains were sequenced from one sample in a study of CD8 T cells in Susac syndrome. An input of about 0.5 to 1 ug of RNA was subjected to reverse transcription using random hexamers. TCRdb reprocessed the immunoSEQ multiplex PCR reads via MiXCR and lists one record per CDR3 protein. The repertoire holds roughly 120,000 distinct CDR3 sequences, with around 95% as singletons. The sequencing sample was made of CD4+ T cells from PBMCs. The source of these receptors is a human donor in good health.

The V call is TRBV12-3 or TRBV12-4, the J call TRBJ2-7; possibly TRBD1 for D (6 bases). The V end lost 1 base, the J end lost 4 bases, and 8 bases lay between the germline ends. The CDR3 is made up of 13 amino acids. In DNA, the CDR3 is TGTGCCAGCAGTTTAGGCAGGGGATACGAGCAGTACTTC. It yields the protein CASSLGRGYEQYF.

The V call is TRBV18, the J call TRBJ1-1, with D unresolved. The CDR3 runs to 14 residues. The V gene lost 3 bases and the J gene lost 5 bases, with 13 bases spanning the gap. Germline CDR1 reads KGHSH; CDR2 reads LQKENI. The CDR3 sequence is CASSPPRQVTEAFF. The CDR3 coding sequence is TGTGCCAGCTCACCCCCCAGGCAGGTAACTGAAGCTTTCTTT.

The genes are TRBV9 and TRBJ2-1, with 8 bases fitting TRBD2. V lost 4 bases, J lost 0 bases, and 6 bases stayed unmatched. The CDR3 covers 16 residues. CDR1 is SGDLS, CDR2 YYNGEE, per germline. The CDR3 nucleotides are TGTGCCAGCAGCCACGAAAGCGGGAGCTCCTACAATGAGCAGTTCTTC. Protein sequence: CASSHESGSSYNEQFF.

The rearrangement uses TRBV27 and TRBJ1-3; D unclear. Germline loops: CDR1 MNHEY, CDR2 SMNVEV (reference sequence). CDR3 length equals 19 residues. Trimming shortened V by 6 bases and J by 0 bases, and 24 bases separated the two germline ends. As DNA, the CDR3 is TGTGCCAGCAGCCTTAAGCACCCCAGGTTGGGGTTCTCTGGAAACACCATATATTTT. Protein sequence: CASSLKHPRLGFSGNTIYF.

This rearrangement joins TRBV20-1 to TRBJ2-6; D uncertain. V dropped 0 bases and J dropped 0 bases, with 6 bases sitting between them. The CDR3 extends over 15 amino acids. Germline V gene lookup returns CDR1 DFQATT and CDR2 SNEGSKA (reference sequence). The CDR3 DNA reads TGCAGTGCTAGAGAAGGAAGCTCTGGGGCCAACGTCCTGACTTTC. Its protein product is CSAREGSSGANVLTF.

The chain combines TRBV9 with TRBJ2-5, with D hard to call. CDR1 is SGDLS and CDR2 is YYNGEE in the germline V gene. The CDR3 has 11 amino acids. Between the trimmed V and J ends, which lost 5 bases and 8 bases, there was a span of 10 bases. The DNA for the CDR3 is TGTGCCAGCAGTGATAGGTTCACCCAGTACTTC. Its translation: CASSDRFTQYF.

The chain employs TRBV5-4 and TRBJ2-2; D may be TRBD1 (6 bases). The CDR3 extends over 15 amino acids. Between the trimmed V and J ends, which lost 1 base and 1 base, there was a span of 8 bases. Germline lookup yields CDR1 SGHNT and CDR2 YYREEE (reference sequence). The CDR3 nucleotides read TGTGCCAGCAGCTTGACAGGGCTGAACACCGGGGAGCTGTTTTTT. Residues: CASSLTGLNTGELFF.

J is TRBJ1-3 and V is TRBV29-1; D uncertain. This CDR3 spans 11 amino acids. V was clipped by 5 bases and J by 0 bases, with 2 bases between them. Germline V CDR1 and CDR2: SQVTM, ANQGSEA. CDR3 residues: CSVTSGNTIYF. CDR3 DNA sequence: TGCAGCGTTACCTCTGGAAACACCATATATTTT. Full variable domain (outside the CDR3, taken from reference TRBV29-1 and TRBJ1-3): SAVISQKPSRDICQRGTSLTIQCQVDSQVTMMFWYRQQPGQSLTLIATANQGSEATYESGFVIDKFPISRPNLTFSTLTVSNMSPEDSSIYLCSVTSGNTIYFGEGSWLTVV.

CDR3 sequence: CGEYQPQHF. CDR3 nucleotides: TGCGGAGAGTATCAGCCCCAGCATTTT. The J gene is TRBJ1-5, the V gene TRBV29-1, with D unresolved. The CDR3 consists of 9 residues. Looked up from germline, CDR1 is SQVTM and CDR2 is ANQGSEA.

The CDR3 loop is CASSQGLAEQETQYF. As DNA, the CDR3 is TGTGCCAGCAGCCAAGGACTAGCAGAACAAGAGACCCAGTACTTC. This chain links TRBV7-9 with TRBJ2-5; the match to TRBD2 covers 8 bases. The CDR3 totals 15 residues. Per germline, CDR1 SEHNR and CDR2 FQNEAQ (reference sequence). The trim removed 5 bases at V and 2 bases at J, leaving 7 bases unmatched.

The V and J genes are TRBV14 and TRBJ2-7; D is possibly TRBD2 (5 bases). V was pared by 4 bases and J by 7 bases, with 14 bases between. Germline V gene sequence: CDR1 SGHDN, CDR2 FVKESK. CDR3 size: 13 residues. The CDR3 DNA is TGTGCCAGCAGCCCTGACCCGGAGGCAGAGCAGTACTTC. Residues: CASSPDPEAEQYF.

The chain combines TRBV5-1 with TRBJ2-1; D unclear. The germline V gene has CDR1 SGHRS and CDR2 YFSETQ. The CDR3 is 16 amino acids. Deletions cut 4 bases from V and 4 bases from J, with 18 bases between. The DNA for the CDR3 is TGCGCCAGCAGCATGGGCACCGCCCCTCGTTACAATGAGCAGTTCTTC. Amino acid sequence: CASSMGTAPRYNEQFF.

V gene TRBV20-1 combines with J gene TRBJ2-7; 10 positions agree with TRBD2. Germline assignment: CDR1 DFQATT and CDR2 SNEGSKA (reference sequence). V shed 3 bases and J 4 bases; nucleotides not matched to a gene: 6. This CDR3 has 14 residues. The CDR3 region has the DNA TGCAGTGCTAGGCCTAGCGGGAGTTGGTACGAGCAGTACTTC. Translation gives CSARPSGSWYEQYF.

The V gene is TRBV6-5, the J gene TRBJ2-2, with D tentatively TRBD2 (5 bases). Germline values: CDR1 MNHEY, CDR2 SVGAGI. The CDR3 totals 16 residues. V lost 3 bases and J lost 1, with 12 bases in between. The CDR3 nucleotides read TGTGCCAGCAGTTATGGTGTAGCGCTGAACACCGGGGAGCTGTTTTTT. Amino acid sequence: CASSYGVALNTGELFF.

V and J are TRBV30 and TRBJ2-5, with 7 bases matching TRBD2. The CDR3 length is 15 residues. Trimming took 2 bases from V and 2 from J; bases not matched to a gene: 8. In germline, CDR1 is GTSNPN, CDR2 SVGIG (reference sequence). DNA for the CDR3: TGTGCCTGGAGTAAATCAGGACTAGTACAAGAGACCCAGTACTTC. Protein: CAWSKSGLVQETQYF.

Only a few counts were recorded for this clonotype. The genes are TRBV5-1 and TRBJ2-5; D gene uncertain. CDR3 length equals 13 residues. In germline, CDR1 is SGHRS, CDR2 YFSETQ. The V gene lost 0 bases and the J gene lost 3 bases, with 6 bases spanning the gap. CDR3: CASSLGTEETQYF. The CDR3 nucleotides read TGCGCCAGCAGCTTGGGCACAGAAGAGACCCAGTACTTC.

The V gene is TRBV20-1, the J gene TRBJ2-4; D gene unclear. V was pared by 5 bases and J by 0 bases, with 20 bases between. Germline CDR1 and CDR2: DFQATT and SNEGSKA (reference sequence). CDR3 length equals 17 residues. The CDR3 DNA sequence: TGCAGTGCTCCCAGAAGCCTTGATCACCTAGCCAAAAACATTCAGTACTTC. This sequence encodes CSAPRSLDHLAKNIQYF.

The chain is built from TRBV5-6 and TRBJ2-7; no clear D gene. Germline V CDR1 and CDR2: SGHDT, YYEEEE. The CDR3 is 15 residues long. With 1 base removed from V and 0 bases from J, the gap between germline ends came to 11 bases. CDR3 coding DNA: TGTGCCAGCAGCTTGATGCGGCTAAGCTCCTACGAGCAGTACTTC. It is translated as CASSLMRLSSYEQYF. The entire variable domain, with the rest obtained from reference TRBV5-6 and TRBJ2-7, is as follows: DAGVTQSPTHLIKTRGQQVTLRCSPKSGHDTVSWYQQALGQGPQFIFQYYEEEERQRGNFPDRFSGHQFPNYSSELNVNALLLGDSALYLCASSLMRLSSYEQYFGPGTRLTVT.

The CDR3 nucleotides are TGTGCCAGCAGCCGTGGGGAGGGTTCACCCCTCCACTTT. Translating it yields CASSRGEGSPLHF. The gene calls are TRBV9 and TRBJ1-6; D gene uncertain. Germline CDR1 SGDLS, CDR2 YYNGEE. V lost 4 bases to trimming and J lost 9 bases, with 11 bases between them. This CDR3 region has 13 residues. The variable domain in full, completed from reference TRBV9 and TRBJ1-6, reads DSGVTQTPKHLITATGQRVTLRCSPRSGDLSVYWYQQSLDQGLQFLIQYYNGEERAKGNILERFSAQQFPDLHSELNLSSLELGDSALYFCASSRGEGSPLHFGNGTRLTVT.

The rearrangement uses TRBV6-4 and TRBJ1-5; TRBD1 aligns across 8 bases. With V trimmed by 8 bases and J by 7 bases, 7 bases remained unmatched. The germline V gene has CDR1 MRHNA and CDR2 SNTAGT. This CDR3 has 13 residues. The CDR3 nucleotides are TGTGCCAGCGGACAGGGCCCAGGGCAGCCCCAGCATTTT. It encodes CASGQGPGQPQHF.

The V call is TRBV20-1, the J call TRBJ2-3; D is unresolved. CDR1 is DFQATT, CDR2 SNEGSKA, per germline (reference sequence). V was trimmed by 3 bases and J by 0 bases, leaving 10 bases between them. There are 14 residues in the CDR3. The CDR3 spells CSARPPDSTDTQYF. DNA of the CDR3: TGCAGTGCTAGGCCACCGGACAGCACAGATACGCAGTATTTT.

This clonotype was observed a single time. The rearrangement joins TRBV7-3 to TRBJ2-6; D is possibly TRBD1 (6 bases). V lost 5 bases to trimming and J lost 1 base, with 15 bases between them. The germline V gene encodes CDR1 SGHTA and CDR2 FQGTGA. This CDR3 comprises 17 residues. CDR3 nucleotides: TGTGCCAGCAGCCGCCTGGGGGCCGCTTCTGGGGCCAACGTCCTGACTTTC. It codes for CASSRLGAASGANVLTF.

This clonotype was seen once. V is TRBV6-2 or TRBV6-3 and J is TRBJ2-7; TRBD1 is a possible D gene (6 bases). Germline V gene data show CDR1 as MNHEY and CDR2 as SVGEGT. Trimming stripped 2 bases from V and 7 bases from J, with 12 bases between. This CDR3 spans 13 amino acids. CDR3 DNA sequence: TGTGCCAGCAGTTACACTCAGGGGCGAGAGCAGTACTTC. Protein sequence: CASSYTQGREQYF.

The chain has TRBV7-3 and TRBJ2-2; D may be TRBD2 (6 bases). Germline loops: CDR1 SGHTA, CDR2 FQGTGA. This CDR3 has 15 residues. With 5 bases removed from V and 2 bases from J, the gap between germline ends came to 12 bases. The chain's CDR3 is CASSAGTHNTGELFF. The CDR3 DNA reads TGTGCCAGCAGCGCCGGGACTCATAACACCGGGGAGCTGTTTTTT.

The V and J genes are TRBV7-9 and TRBJ1-2; the D is unclear. Germline V CDR1 and CDR2: SEHNR, FQNEAQ (reference sequence). V gave up 5 bases and J gave up 4 bases, with 11 bases separating them. The CDR3 is 13 residues long. The CDR3 nucleotides read TGTGCCAGCAGCCTTAAGACCAGCTATGGCTACACCTTC. The encoded protein is CASSLKTSYGYTF.

The V gene is TRBV19, the J gene TRBJ1-1; 7 nucleotides match TRBD1. The V gene's germline CDR1 is LNHDA and CDR2 SQIVND (reference sequence). The CDR3 totals 15 residues. J was trimmed by 4 bases and V by 5 bases; bases with no gene match: 10. The chain's CDR3 is CASSGPTGLSTEAFF. CDR3 bases: TGTGCCAGTAGTGGTCCGACAGGGTTGAGCACTGAAGCTTTCTTT.

This clonotype showed up just once. V is TRBV19 and J is TRBJ1-1; D is unresolved. The CDR3 contains 14 residues. V was trimmed by 3 bases and J by 3 bases, leaving 11 bases between them. From germline, CDR1 is LNHDA and CDR2 SQIVND (reference sequence). The CDR3 sequence is CASSMRAVDTEAFF. Written as DNA, the CDR3 is TGTGCCAGTAGTATGCGGGCGGTAGACACTGAAGCTTTCTTT.

This chain uses TRBV5-1 with TRBJ1-6; no clear D gene. This CDR3 spans 13 amino acids. Between the trimmed V and J ends, which lost 0 bases and 6 bases, there was a span of 4 bases. CDR1 is SGHRS, CDR2 YFSETQ, per germline. The CDR3 nucleotides read TGCGCCAGCAGCTTGGGACCTAATTCACCCCTCCACTTT. This gives the protein CASSLGPNSPLHF.

The J gene is TRBJ2-1, the V gene TRBV9, with 7 bases fitting TRBD1. This CDR3 spans 17 amino acids. Germline-derived CDR1 and CDR2 are SGDLS and YYNGEE. Trimming took 0 bases from V and 8 from J; bases not matched to a gene: 14. This chain's CDR3 is CASSVAGVGQGVHEQFF. CDR3 bases: TGTGCCAGCAGCGTAGCTGGGGTCGGCCAGGGGGTTCATGAGCAGTTCTTC.

This chain uses TRBV20-1 with TRBJ2-1; 7 bases map to TRBD1. Germline CDR1 reads DFQATT; CDR2 reads SNEGSKA (reference sequence). The CDR3 spans 12 residues. V lost 6 bases and J lost 7; bases outside the gene matches: 6. CDR3 coding DNA: TGCAGTGCCACGACAGGGTGGAATGAGCAGTTCTTC. Translation: CSATTGWNEQFF.

This chain joins TRBV20-1 and TRBJ1-6; the D gene is possibly TRBD1 (5 bases). Trimming took 6 bases from V and 3 from J, leaving 21 bases between them. Germline-derived CDR1 and CDR2 are DFQATT and SNEGSKA (reference sequence). CDR3 length equals 17 residues. As DNA, the CDR3 is TGCAGTGCCACTACCGGGACCCTAAGCTTCTATAATTCACCCCTCCACTTT. Protein: CSATTGTLSFYNSPLHF.

In nucleotides, the CDR3 is TGTGCCAGCAGCTTAGTGAGCGGGAAAGAGACCCAGTACTTC. Translated, it gives CASSLVSGKETQYF. The gene calls are TRBV7-2 and TRBJ2-5, with TRBD2 identical over 7 bases. This CDR3 is built from 14 residues. Looked up from germline, CDR1 is SGHTA and CDR2 is FQGNSA. The ends lost 1 base at V and 3 bases at J; junction bases unmatched: 2.